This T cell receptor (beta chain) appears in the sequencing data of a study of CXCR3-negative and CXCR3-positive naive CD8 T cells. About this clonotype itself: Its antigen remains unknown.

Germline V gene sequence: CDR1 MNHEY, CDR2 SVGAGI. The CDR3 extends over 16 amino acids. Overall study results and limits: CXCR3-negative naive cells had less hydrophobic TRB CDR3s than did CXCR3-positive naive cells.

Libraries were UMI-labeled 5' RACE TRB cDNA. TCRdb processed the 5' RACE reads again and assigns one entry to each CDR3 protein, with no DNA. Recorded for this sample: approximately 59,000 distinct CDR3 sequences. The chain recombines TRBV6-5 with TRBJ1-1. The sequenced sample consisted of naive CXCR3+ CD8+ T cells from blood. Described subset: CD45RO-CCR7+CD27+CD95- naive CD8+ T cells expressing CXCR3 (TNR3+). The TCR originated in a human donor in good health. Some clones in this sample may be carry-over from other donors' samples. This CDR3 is CASSYDVRPKNTEAFF.